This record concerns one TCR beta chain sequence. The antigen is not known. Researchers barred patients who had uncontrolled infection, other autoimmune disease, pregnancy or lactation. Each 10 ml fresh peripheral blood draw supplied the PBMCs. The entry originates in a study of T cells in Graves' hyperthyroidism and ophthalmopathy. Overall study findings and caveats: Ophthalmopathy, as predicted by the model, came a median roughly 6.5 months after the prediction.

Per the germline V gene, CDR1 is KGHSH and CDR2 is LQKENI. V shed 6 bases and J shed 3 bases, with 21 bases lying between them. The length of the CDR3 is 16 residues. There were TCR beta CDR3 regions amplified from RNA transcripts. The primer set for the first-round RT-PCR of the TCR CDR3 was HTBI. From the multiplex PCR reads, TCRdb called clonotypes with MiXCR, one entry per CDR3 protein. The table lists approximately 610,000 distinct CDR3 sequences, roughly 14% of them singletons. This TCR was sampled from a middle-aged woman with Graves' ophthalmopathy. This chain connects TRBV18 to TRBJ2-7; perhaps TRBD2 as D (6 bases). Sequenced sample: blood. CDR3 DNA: TGTGCCAGCTCCCACATCCGGCTAGCGAACCACTACGAGCAGTACTTC. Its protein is CASSHIRLANHYEQYF.